This entry describes one T cell receptor (beta chain). Its antigen is still unknown. Generation of TCR cDNA used 5'RACE template switching (which added a universal primer site and UMIs). TCRdb reprocessed the 5' RACE reads via MiXCR and lists one record per CDR3 protein. This table holds 450,000 to 650,000 distinct CDR3 sequences, around an eighth found once. This sample is part of a study of T cells after yellow fever vaccination. Study-level results: After the booster, roughly 96% of CD4 and roughly nine tenths of CD8 primary-response clones were re-detected. The secondary response was weaker, and its peak arrived faster, on day 5 versus 15.

Germline V CDR1 and CDR2: SGHKS, YYEKEE (reference sequence). This CDR3 comprises 15 residues. Trimming cost V 4 bases and J 10 bases; bases outside gene matches: 11. The chain recombines TRBV5-5 with TRBJ1-6; 7 nucleotides line up with TRBD1. The TCR originated in a man younger than 40 who received the YFV17D yellow fever vaccine. The sequences come from PBMCs, collected on the day of the yellow fever booster vaccination. The CDR3 sequence is CASSPSRQGRSPLHF. DNA of the CDR3: TGTGCCAGCAGCCCTAGCCGACAGGGAAGATCACCCCTCCACTTT.